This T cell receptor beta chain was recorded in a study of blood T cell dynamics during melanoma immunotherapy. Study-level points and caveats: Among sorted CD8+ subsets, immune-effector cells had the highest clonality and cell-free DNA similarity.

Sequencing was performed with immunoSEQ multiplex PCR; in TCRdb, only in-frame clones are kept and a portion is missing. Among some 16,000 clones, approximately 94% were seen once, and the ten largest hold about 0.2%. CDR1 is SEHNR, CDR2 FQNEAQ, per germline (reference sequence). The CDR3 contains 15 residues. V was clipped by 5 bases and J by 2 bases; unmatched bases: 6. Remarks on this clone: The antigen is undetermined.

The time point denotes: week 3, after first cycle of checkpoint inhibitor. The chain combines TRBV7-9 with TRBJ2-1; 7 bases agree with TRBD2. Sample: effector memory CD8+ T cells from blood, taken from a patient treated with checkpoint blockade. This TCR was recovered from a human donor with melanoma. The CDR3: CASSAWEGTYNEQFF. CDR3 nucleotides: TGTGCCAGCAGCGCCTGGGAGGGAACCTACAATGAGCAGTTCTTC.